This TCR beta chain was recorded in a study of blood T cell repertoires in COVID-19. As handled by the study authors: Amplification from reference gene primers served as the basis for estimated nucleated cell counts. The table came from immunoSEQ multiplex PCR; TCRdb's copy has only in-frame clones and leaves some out. The V and J calls and clone size are taken from that table; D and trimming were inferred from the DNA. The sample lists around 200,000 clones, about 87% occurring once. The germline CDR1 and CDR2 sequences are SGHNT and YYREEE (reference sequence). Trimming removed 9 bases from V and 5 bases from J; junction bases left unmatched: 9. CDR3 size: 14 residues.

This rearrangement joins TRBV5-4 to TRBJ2-5; TRBD1 aligns across 11 bases. The sequence was collected from a man aged 60 to 75 who had recovered from COVID-19. The specimen sequenced was peripheral blood. CDR3 amino acids: CATRRTGGLETQYF. As DNA, the CDR3 is TGTGCCACCCGGAGGACAGGGGGCTTGGAGACCCAGTACTTC.